Shown below are 6 T cell receptor beta chains from a single sample sequenced in a study of blood T cell repertoires in COVID-19. Method: immunoSEQ multiplex PCR; TCRdb's copy keeps in-frame clones and lacks some. Altogether roughly 250,000 clones are present, approximately 83% being singletons, with the ten largest covering approximately 3.8%. Specimen: PBMCs or T cells enriched from blood (not recorded which). The receptors here all came from a woman aged 40 to 50 who had been exposed to COVID-19.

This clone has just one count. The V gene is TRBV7-2, the J gene TRBJ1-5; unclear D gene. Per the germline V gene, CDR1 is SGHTA and CDR2 is FQGNSA. CDR3 length: 15 residues. Trimming pared 1 base from V and 9 bases from J, leaving 16 bases between. The CDR3 sequence is CASSLGGSRAGPQHF. CDR3 nucleotide sequence: TGTGCCAGCAGCTTAGGAGGTAGTCGCGCCGGGCCCCAGCATTTT.

The chain recombines TRBV29-1 with TRBJ2-7, with TRBD1 matching over 11 bases. The CDR3 loop spans 15 amino acids. CDR1 and CDR2 (germline): SQVTM, ANQGSEA. With V trimmed by 2 bases and J by 3 bases, 6 bases remained unmatched. CDR3 loop: CSVEFVGTGGYEQYF. The DNA for the CDR3 is TGCAGCGTTGAATTCGTGGGGACAGGGGGCTACGAGCAGTACTTC.

The chain is built from TRBV29-1 and TRBJ1-1; D gene unclear. Trimming shortened V by 5 bases and J by 1 base, and 14 bases separated the two germline ends. Per the germline V gene, CDR1 is SQVTM and CDR2 is ANQGSEA. This CDR3 comprises 14 residues. CDR3 sequence reads: CSVFREPTNTEAFF. The CDR3 nucleotides are TGCAGCGTTTTTAGGGAGCCCACGAACACTGAAGCTTTCTTT.

The V and J genes are TRBV7-9 and TRBJ1-6, with TRBD1 matching 7 bases. This CDR3 is built from 14 residues. The germline V gene encodes CDR1 SEHNR and CDR2 FQNEAQ (reference sequence). With 3 bases clipped from V and 7 bases from J, the junction kept 3 bases outside the gene matches. The CDR3 sequence: CASSFTRGNSPLHF. The CDR3 nucleotides read TGTGCCAGCAGCTTCACCAGGGGGAATTCACCCCTCCACTTT.

V and J are TRBV3-1 (or the pseudogene TRBV3-2) and TRBJ1-1; unclear D gene. The CDR3 has 14 residues. Trimming removed 4 bases from V and 7 bases from J, with 16 bases in between. Per germline, CDR1 LGHDT and CDR2 YNNKEL (reference sequence). Here the CDR3 DNA reads TGTGCCAGCAGCCGGTTGGGCGGGGAGAGTGAAGCTTTCTTT. It translates to CASSRLGGESEAFF.

This chain joins TRBV12-1 and TRBJ2-2; the table assigns TRBD2, which was not confirmed against the DNA. TRBV12-1 is an annotated pseudogene. This CDR3 spans 16 amino acids. The CDR3 DNA sequence: TGTGCCAACCCGGGACTAGCTACCCGTGTCACCGGGGAGCTGTTTTTT. It specifies CANPGLATRVTGELFF.